The 5 T cell receptor beta chains below were found in one sample sequenced in a study of blood T cells in healthy people across ages. It was with a sample-barcoded 5' primer and a J-beta primer mix that a second PCR of roughly 6 to 12 cycles was run. In TCRdb, the 5' RACE reads were re-called with MiXCR into one record per CDR3 protein. The table has just under 550,000 distinct CDR3 sequences, about 24% seen once. The same sample was also used in a study of T cells of mothers and their children.

Sequencing used blood. The receptor source for this set is a boy aged 5-17 years in good health.

This clonotype came up a few times. The rearrangement uses TRBV28 and TRBJ2-7; 8 bases fit TRBD1. The CDR3 runs 16 residues. V gave up 3 bases and J gave up 4 bases; unmatched junction bases: 11. Germline V CDR1 and CDR2: MDHEN, SYDVKM. The CDR3 spells CASSFAPGGTVYEQYF. CDR3 DNA: TGTGCCAGCAGTTTCGCCCCAGGGGGCACTGTGTACGAGCAGTACTTC.

The chain uses TRBV4-2 and TRBJ1-1; D gene unclear. CDR3 size: 16 residues. V lost 0 bases and J lost 3, with 14 bases in between. CDR1 is LGHNA, CDR2 YNFKEQ, per germline. The CDR3 coding sequence is TGTGCCAGCAGCCAAGATCCGGCAGGCCGTTACACTGAAGCTTTCTTT. It is translated as CASSQDPAGRYTEAFF.

The V gene is TRBV20-1, the J gene TRBJ2-7; 9 bases line up with TRBD2. The CDR3 length is 15 residues. The germline V gene has CDR1 DFQATT and CDR2 SNEGSKA (reference sequence). J gave up 9 bases and V 3 bases, and 15 bases lay outside the gene matches. The CDR3 sequence: CSASKGTSILLAQYF. Written as DNA, the CDR3 is TGCAGTGCTAGTAAAGGGACTAGCATCCTCCTCGCGCAGTACTTC.

This clonotype has only a few counts. Mismatch with germline at one junction end may stem from a read error. The chain employs TRBV7-7 and TRBJ2-5, with D possibly being TRBD2 (6 bases). Germline CDR1 SSHAT, CDR2 FNYEAQ (reference sequence). The CDR3 sequence is 16 residues long. CDR3 in DNA: TGTGCTAGCAGCTTAGAACGTGCCGGGGGTCAAGAGACCCAGTACTTC. It specifies CASSLERAGGQETQYF.

The rearrangement links TRBV29-1 to TRBJ1-2; D is ambiguous. The CDR3 has 11 residues. Germline V lookup: CDR1 SQVTM, CDR2 ANQGSEA. Deletions cut 4 bases from V and 7 bases from J, with 10 bases between. In DNA form, the CDR3 reads TGCAGCGTTGCATACATGGGTGGCTACACCTTC. Translation: CSVAYMGGYTF.